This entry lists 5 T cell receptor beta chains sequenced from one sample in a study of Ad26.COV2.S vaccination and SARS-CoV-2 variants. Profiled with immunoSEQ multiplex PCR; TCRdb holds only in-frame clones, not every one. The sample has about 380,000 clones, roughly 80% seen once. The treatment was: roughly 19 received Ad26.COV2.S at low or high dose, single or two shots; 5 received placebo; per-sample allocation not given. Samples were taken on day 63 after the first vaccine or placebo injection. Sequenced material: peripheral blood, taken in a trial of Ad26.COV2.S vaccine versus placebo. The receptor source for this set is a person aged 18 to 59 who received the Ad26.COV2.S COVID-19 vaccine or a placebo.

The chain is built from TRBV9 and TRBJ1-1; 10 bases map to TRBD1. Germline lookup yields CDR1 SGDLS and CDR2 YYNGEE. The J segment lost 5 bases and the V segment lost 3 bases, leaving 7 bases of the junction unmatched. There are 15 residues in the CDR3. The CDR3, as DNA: TGTGCCAGCAGCGATCGACAGGGGGCCGTGACTGAAGCTTTCTTT. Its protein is CASSDRQGAVTEAFF.

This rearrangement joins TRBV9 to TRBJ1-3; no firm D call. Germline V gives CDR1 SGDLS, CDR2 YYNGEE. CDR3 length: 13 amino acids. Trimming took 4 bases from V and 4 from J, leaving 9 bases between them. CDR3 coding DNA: TGTGCCAGCAGCCTGTGGGTCGGAAACACCATATATTTT. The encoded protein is CASSLWVGNTIYF.

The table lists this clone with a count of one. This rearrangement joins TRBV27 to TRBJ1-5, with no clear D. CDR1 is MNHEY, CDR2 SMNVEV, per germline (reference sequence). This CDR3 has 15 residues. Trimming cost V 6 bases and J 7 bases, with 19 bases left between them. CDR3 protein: CASSPNKGSGQPQHF. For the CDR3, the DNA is TGTGCCAGCAGCCCAAATAAGGGCTCCGGGCAGCCCCAGCATTTT.

CDR3 sequence: CASSMQGGEKLFF. In DNA, the CDR3 is TGTGCCAGTAGTATGCAGGGTGGTGAAAAACTGTTTTTT. The chain carries TRBV19 and TRBJ1-4, with D tentatively TRBD1 (5 bases). Germline V lookup: CDR1 LNHDA, CDR2 SQIVND (reference sequence). CDR3 length: 13 residues. V was pared by 3 bases and J by 7 bases, with 9 bases between.

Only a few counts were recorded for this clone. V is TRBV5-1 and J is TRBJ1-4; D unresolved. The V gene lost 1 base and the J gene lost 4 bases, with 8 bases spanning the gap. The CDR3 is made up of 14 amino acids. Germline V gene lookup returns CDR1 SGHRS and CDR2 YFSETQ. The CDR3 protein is CASSLRESNEKLFF. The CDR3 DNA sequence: TGCGCCAGCAGCTTGAGGGAGAGTAATGAAAAACTGTTTTTT.